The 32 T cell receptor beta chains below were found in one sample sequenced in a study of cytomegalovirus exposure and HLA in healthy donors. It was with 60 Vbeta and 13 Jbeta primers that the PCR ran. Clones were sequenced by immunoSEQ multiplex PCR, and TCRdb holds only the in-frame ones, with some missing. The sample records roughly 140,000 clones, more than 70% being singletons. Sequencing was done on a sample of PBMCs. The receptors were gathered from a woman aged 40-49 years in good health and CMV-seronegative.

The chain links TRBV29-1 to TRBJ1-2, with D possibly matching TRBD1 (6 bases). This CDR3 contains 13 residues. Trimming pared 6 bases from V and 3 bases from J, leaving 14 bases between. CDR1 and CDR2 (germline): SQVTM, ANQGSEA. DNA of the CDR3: TGCAGCGTCCGGGACACCTCTGACTATGGCTACACCTTC. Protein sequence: CSVRDTSDYGYTF. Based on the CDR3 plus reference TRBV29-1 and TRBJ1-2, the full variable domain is SAVISQKPSRDICQRGTSLTIQCQVDSQVTMMFWYRQQPGQSLTLIATANQGSEATYESGFVIDKFPISRPNLTFSTLTVSNMSPEDSSIYLCSVRDTSDYGYTFGSGTRLTVV.

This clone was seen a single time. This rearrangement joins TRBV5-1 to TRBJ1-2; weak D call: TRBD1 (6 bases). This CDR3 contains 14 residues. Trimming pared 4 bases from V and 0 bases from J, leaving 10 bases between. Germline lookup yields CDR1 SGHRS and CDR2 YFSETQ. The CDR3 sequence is CASSQQGSNYGYTF. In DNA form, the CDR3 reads TGCGCCAGCAGCCAACAGGGTTCTAACTATGGCTACACCTTC. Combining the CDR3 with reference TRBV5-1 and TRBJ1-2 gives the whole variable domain KAGVTQTPRYLIKTRGQQVTLSCSPISGHRSVSWYQQTPGQGLQFLFEYFSETQRNKGNFPGRFSGRQFSNSRSEMNVSTLELGDSALYLCASSQQGSNYGYTFGSGTRLTVV.

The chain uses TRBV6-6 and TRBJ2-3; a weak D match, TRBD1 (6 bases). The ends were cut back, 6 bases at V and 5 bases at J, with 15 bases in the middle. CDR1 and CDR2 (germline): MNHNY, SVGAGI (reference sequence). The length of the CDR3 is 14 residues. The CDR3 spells CASREQGRRDTQYF. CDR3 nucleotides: TGTGCCAGCAGGGAGCAGGGGCGAAGAGATACGCAGTATTTT.

CDR3 nucleotide sequence: TGTGCCAGCAGCTCTAGACTAGCGGGAGACCACGAGCAGTACTTC. Amino acid sequence: CASSSRLAGDHEQYF. The V gene is TRBV11-3, the J gene TRBJ2-7; 12 bases are shared with TRBD2. Per germline, CDR1 SGHNT and CDR2 YENEEA. With V trimmed by 4 bases and J by 5 bases, 6 bases remained unmatched. The CDR3 covers 15 residues.

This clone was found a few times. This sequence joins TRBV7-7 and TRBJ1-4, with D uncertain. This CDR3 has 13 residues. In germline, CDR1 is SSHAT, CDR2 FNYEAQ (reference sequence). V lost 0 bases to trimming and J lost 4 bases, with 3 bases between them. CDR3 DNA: TGTGCCAGCAGCTTAGCGCGTAATGAAAAACTGTTTTTT. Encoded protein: CASSLARNEKLFF.

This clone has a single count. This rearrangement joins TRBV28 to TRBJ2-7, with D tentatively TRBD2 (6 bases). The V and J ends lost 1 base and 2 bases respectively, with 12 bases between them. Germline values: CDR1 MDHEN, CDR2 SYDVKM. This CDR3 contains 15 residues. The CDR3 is CASSLSGRTAYEQYF. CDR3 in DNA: TGTGCCAGCAGTTTATCGGGGAGGACGGCCTACGAGCAGTACTTC.

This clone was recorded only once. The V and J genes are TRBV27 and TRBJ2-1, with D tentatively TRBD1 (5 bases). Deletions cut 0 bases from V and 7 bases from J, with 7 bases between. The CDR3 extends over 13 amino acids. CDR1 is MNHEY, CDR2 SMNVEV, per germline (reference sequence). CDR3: CASSLSGANEQFF. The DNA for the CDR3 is TGTGCCAGCAGTTTATCAGGGGCGAATGAGCAGTTCTTC.

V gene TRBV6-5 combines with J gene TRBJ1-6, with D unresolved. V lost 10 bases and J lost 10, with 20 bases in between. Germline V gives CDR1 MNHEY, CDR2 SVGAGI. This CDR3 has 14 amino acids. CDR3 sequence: CATQKFRRESPLHF. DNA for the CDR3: TGTGCCACCCAAAAGTTTCGGAGGGAGTCACCCCTCCACTTT.

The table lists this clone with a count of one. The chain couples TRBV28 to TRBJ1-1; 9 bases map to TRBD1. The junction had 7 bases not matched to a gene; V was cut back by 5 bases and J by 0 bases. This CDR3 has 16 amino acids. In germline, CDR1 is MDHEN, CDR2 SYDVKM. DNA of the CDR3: TGTGCCAGCAGTCAACAGGGGGCCTACATGAACACTGAAGCTTTCTTT. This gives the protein CASSQQGAYMNTEAFF.

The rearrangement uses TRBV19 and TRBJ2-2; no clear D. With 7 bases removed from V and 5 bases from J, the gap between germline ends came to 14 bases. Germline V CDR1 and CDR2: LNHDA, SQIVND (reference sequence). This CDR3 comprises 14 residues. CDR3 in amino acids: CASNWQIETGELFF. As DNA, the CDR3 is TGTGCCAGTAATTGGCAGATTGAAACCGGGGAGCTGTTTTTT.

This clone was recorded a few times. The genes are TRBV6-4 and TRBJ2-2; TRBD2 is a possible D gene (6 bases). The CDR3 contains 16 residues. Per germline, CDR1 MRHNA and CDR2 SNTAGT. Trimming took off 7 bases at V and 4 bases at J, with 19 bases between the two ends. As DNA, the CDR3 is TGTGCCAGCACTCCGTCGGGGGATGGTAGCACCGGGGAGCTGTTTTTT. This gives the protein CASTPSGDGSTGELFF.

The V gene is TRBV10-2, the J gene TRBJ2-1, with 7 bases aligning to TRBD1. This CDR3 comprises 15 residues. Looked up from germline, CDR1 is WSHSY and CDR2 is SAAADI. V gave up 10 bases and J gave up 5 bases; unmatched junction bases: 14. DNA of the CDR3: TGCGCCACCAAGACAGGGCTCTTCGCCCACAATGAGCAGTTCTTC. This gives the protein CATKTGLFAHNEQFF.

The CDR3 region has the DNA TGTGCCAGCAGTTCCACTGCTGGACAGGTCGAAGCTTTCTTT. It yields the protein CASSSTAGQVEAFF. V usage is TRBV6-1 and J usage is TRBJ1-1; 7 bases line up with TRBD1. V trimming: 5 bases; J trimming: 8 bases; junction bases outside the gene matches: 11. The germline gives CDR1 MNHNS, CDR2 SASEGT. There are 14 residues in the CDR3.

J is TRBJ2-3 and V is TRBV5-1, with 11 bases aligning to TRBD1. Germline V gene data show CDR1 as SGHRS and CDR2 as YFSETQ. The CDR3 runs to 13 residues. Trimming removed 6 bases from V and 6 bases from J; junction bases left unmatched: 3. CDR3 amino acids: CASNGQGADTQYF. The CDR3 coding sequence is TGCGCCAGCAATGGACAGGGGGCGGATACGCAGTATTTT. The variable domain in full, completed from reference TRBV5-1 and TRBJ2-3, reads KAGVTQTPRYLIKTRGQQVTLSCSPISGHRSVSWYQQTPGQGLQFLFEYFSETQRNKGNFPGRFSGRQFSNSRSEMNVSTLELGDSALYLCASNGQGADTQYFGPGTRLTVL.

For the CDR3, the DNA is TGCGCCAGCAGCTCACGCGAGTCCGGGGAGCTGTTTTTT. Amino acid sequence: CASSSRESGELFF. This sequence joins TRBV5-1 and TRBJ2-2; D uncertain. This CDR3 has 13 residues. Trimming stripped 3 bases from V and 6 bases from J, with 9 bases between. Germline V gene sequence: CDR1 SGHRS, CDR2 YFSETQ.

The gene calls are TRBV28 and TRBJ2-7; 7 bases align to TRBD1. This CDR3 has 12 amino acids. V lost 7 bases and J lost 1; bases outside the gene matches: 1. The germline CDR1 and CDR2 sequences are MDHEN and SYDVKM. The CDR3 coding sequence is TGTGCCAGCAAGGGACAGTCCTACGAGCAGTACTTC. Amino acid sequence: CASKGQSYEQYF. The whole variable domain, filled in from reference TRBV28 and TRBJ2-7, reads DVKVTQSSRYLVKRTGEKVFLECVQDMDHENMFWYRQDPGLGLRLIYFSYDVKMKEKGDIPEGYSVSREKKERFSLILESASTNQTSMYLCASKGQSYEQYFGPGTRLTVT.

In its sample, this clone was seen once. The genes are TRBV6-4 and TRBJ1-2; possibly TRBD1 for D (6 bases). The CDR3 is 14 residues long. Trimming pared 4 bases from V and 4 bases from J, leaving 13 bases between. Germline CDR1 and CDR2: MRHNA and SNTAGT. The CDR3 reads CASSVAGVGYGYTF. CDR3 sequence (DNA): TGTGCCAGCAGTGTGGCAGGGGTTGGCTATGGCTACACCTTC.

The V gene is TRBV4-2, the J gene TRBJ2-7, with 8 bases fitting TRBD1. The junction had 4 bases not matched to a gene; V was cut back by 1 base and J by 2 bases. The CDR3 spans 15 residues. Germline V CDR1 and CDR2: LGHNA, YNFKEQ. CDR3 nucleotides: TGTGCCAGCAGCCAAGGTTCGACAGGGGCCTACGAGCAGTACTTC. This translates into CASSQGSTGAYEQYF.

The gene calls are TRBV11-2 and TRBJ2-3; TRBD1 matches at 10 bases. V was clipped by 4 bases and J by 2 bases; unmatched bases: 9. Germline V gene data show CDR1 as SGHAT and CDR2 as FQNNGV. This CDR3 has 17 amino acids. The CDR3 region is CASSSRTGGFITDTQYF. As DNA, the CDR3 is TGTGCCAGCAGCTCCAGGACAGGGGGATTTATCACAGATACGCAGTATTTT.

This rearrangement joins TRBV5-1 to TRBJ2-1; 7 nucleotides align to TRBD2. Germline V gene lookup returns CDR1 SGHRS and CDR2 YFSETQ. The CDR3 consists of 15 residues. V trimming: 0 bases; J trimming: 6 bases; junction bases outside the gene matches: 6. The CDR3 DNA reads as TGCGCCAGCAGCTTGGAAGGGACTACGGGCAATGAGCAGTTCTTC. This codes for CASSLEGTTGNEQFF.

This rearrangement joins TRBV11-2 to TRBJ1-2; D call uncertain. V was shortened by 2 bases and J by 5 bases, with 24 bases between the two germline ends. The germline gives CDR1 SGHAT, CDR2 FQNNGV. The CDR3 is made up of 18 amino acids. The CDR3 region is CASSLSSGLPPVLYGYTF. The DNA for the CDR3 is TGTGCCAGCAGCTTATCAAGCGGGCTTCCACCCGTGCTTTATGGCTACACCTTC.

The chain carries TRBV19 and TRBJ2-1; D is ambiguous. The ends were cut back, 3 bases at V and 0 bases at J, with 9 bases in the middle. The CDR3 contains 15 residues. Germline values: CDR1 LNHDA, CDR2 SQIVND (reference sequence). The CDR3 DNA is TGTGCCAGTAGTATTCGTGTGAGCTCCTACAATGAGCAGTTCTTC. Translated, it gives CASSIRVSSYNEQFF.

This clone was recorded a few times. CDR3 loop: CASSHWTGTYGYTF. The CDR3 nucleotides are TGTGCCAGCAGCCATTGGACAGGGACCTATGGCTACACCTTC. The chain links TRBV6-6 to TRBJ1-2, with TRBD1 identical over 8 bases. This CDR3 spans 14 amino acids. Germline V CDR1 and CDR2: MNHNY, SVGAGI (reference sequence). V dropped 6 bases and J dropped 4; count of bases not matched to a gene: 7.

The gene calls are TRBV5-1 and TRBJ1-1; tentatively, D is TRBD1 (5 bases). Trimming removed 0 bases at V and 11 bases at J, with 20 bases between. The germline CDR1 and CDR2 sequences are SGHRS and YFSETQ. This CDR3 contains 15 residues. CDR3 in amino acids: CASSLGPPQGFGAFF. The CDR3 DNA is TGCGCCAGCAGCTTGGGTCCTCCTCAGGGATTTGGCGCTTTCTTT. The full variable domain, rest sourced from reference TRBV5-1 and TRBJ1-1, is KAGVTQTPRYLIKTRGQQVTLSCSPISGHRSVSWYQQTPGQGLQFLFEYFSETQRNKGNFPGRFSGRQFSNSRSEMNVSTLELGDSALYLCASSLGPPQGFGAFFGQGTRLTVV.

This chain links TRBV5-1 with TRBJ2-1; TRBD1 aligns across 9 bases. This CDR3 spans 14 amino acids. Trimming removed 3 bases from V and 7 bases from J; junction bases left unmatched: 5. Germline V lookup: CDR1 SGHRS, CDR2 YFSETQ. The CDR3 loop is CASSSQGAGNEQFF. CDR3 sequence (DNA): TGCGCCAGCAGCTCACAGGGGGCAGGGAATGAGCAGTTCTTC.

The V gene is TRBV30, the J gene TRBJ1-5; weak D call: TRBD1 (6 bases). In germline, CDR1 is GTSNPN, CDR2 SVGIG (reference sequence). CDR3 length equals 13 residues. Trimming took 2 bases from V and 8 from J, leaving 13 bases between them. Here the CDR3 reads CAWSLGGEKPQHF. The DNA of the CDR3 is TGTGCCTGGAGTTTAGGGGGAGAAAAGCCCCAGCATTTT.

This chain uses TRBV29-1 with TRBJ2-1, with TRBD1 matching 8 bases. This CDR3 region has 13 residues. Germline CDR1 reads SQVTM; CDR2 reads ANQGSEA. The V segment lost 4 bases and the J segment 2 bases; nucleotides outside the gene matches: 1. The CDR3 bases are TGCAGCGTTGGGACAGGGACCTACAATGAGCAGTTCTTC. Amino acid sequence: CSVGTGTYNEQFF.

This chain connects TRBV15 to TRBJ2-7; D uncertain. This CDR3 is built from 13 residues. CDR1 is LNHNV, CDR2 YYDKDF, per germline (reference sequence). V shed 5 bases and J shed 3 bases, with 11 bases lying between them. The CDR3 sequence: CATSRLISYEQYF. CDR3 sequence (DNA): TGTGCCACCAGCCGACTGATTAGCTACGAGCAGTACTTC.

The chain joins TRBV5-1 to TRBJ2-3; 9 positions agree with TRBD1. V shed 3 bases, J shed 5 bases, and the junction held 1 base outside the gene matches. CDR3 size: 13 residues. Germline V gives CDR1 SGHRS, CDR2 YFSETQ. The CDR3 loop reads CASSSTGGDTQYF. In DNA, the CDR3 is TGCGCCAGCAGCTCGACAGGGGGAGATACGCAGTATTTT. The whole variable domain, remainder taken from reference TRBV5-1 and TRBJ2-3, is KAGVTQTPRYLIKTRGQQVTLSCSPISGHRSVSWYQQTPGQGLQFLFEYFSETQRNKGNFPGRFSGRQFSNSRSEMNVSTLELGDSALYLCASSSTGGDTQYFGPGTRLTVL.

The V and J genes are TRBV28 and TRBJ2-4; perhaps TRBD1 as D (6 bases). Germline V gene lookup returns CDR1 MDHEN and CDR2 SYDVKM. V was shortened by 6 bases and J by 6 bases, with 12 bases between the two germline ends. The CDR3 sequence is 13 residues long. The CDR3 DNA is TGTGCCAGCAGAAACAGGGCAGGAAACATTCAGTACTTC. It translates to CASRNRAGNIQYF.

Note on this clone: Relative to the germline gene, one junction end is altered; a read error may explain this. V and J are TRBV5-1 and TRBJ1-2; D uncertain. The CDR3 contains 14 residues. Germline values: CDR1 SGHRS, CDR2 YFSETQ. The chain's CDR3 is CASSLVRGNCGYTF. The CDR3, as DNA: TGCGCCAGCAGCTTGGTCCGGGGTAACTGTGGCTACACCTTC.

CDR3 DNA: TGCAGCGTTGCAACTCAGGGGGCTGGCTATGGCTACACCTTC. Its translation is CSVATQGAGYGYTF. The chain combines TRBV29-1 with TRBJ1-2; TRBD1 aligns across 8 bases. The trim removed 4 bases at V and 4 bases at J, leaving 8 bases unmatched. This CDR3 contains 14 residues. Per germline, CDR1 SQVTM and CDR2 ANQGSEA.